The 14 T cell receptor beta chains presented below share a single source sample, sequenced in a study of T cell clonality in common variable immunodeficiency. TCRdb keeps only in-frame clones here, not all; method: immunoSEQ multiplex PCR. This sample carries over 35,000 clones, none of them present only once. Sequences were obtained from peripheral blood mononuclear cells. Source of these receptors: a person aged 18-70 years in good health.

The table lists this clone with many counts. Read sequence stops 3 residues before the CDR3 end, and the germline J gene provides the missing end. V and J are TRBV6-2 or TRBV6-3 and TRBJ1-5; no clear D gene. The CDR3 runs 13 residues. Germline values: CDR1 MNHEY, CDR2 SVGEGT. Trimming took 0 bases from V and 6 from J, leaving 6 bases between them. The covered CDR3 bases are TGTGCCAGCAGTTACTCCTCGGTTCAGCCC. It translates to CASSYSSVQP. The full CDR3 reads CASSYSSVQPQHF.

This clone has at least ten counts. The CDR3 extends 3 residues past the end of the read, so its final part is completed from the germline J gene. V is TRBV11-2 and J is TRBJ2-3, with unresolved D. Germline CDR1 SGHAT, CDR2 FQNNGV. The CDR3 loop spans 14 amino acids. The V end lost 5 bases, the J end lost 3 bases, and 12 bases lay between the germline ends. The DNA read from the CDR3 is TGTGCCAGCAGCCCCGCCAGAGTAACAGATACG. Translation gives CASSPARVTDT. The full CDR3 protein reads CASSPARVTDTQYF.

This clone was counted many times. The read ends 3 residues before the CDR3 terminus; that terminus is restored from the germline J gene. The chain couples TRBV6-1 to TRBJ2-3, with 13 bases aligning to TRBD2. Trimming removed 6 bases from V and 6 bases from J; junction bases left unmatched: 15. The V gene's germline CDR1 is MNHNS and CDR2 SASEGT. This CDR3 comprises 18 residues. CDR3 DNA (partial): TGTGCCAGCAGCGAAACCACCGGGACTAGCGGGACTCGGGATACG. Protein product: CASSETTGTSGTRDT. The CDR3 in full is CASSETTGTSGTRDTQYF.

This clone was picked up many times. The read terminates 3 residues ahead of where the CDR3 ends, so the germline J gene completes it. This sequence joins TRBV18 and TRBJ1-1, with 8 positions matching TRBD1. Germline trimming cut 6 bases from V and 7 bases from J; bases unmatched to any gene: 10. The CDR3 consists of 14 residues. CDR1 and CDR2 (germline): KGHSH, LQKENI. The sequenced part of the CDR3 DNA is TGTGCCAGCTCGCCCACAGGGGGAAAGGGTGAA. This encodes CASSPTGGKGE. The complete CDR3 protein is CASSPTGGKGEAFF.

This clone was seen many times. The missing CDR3 end, 3 residues past where the read stops, is filled in from the germline J gene. The rearrangement links TRBV5-4 to TRBJ2-1; the match to TRBD2 covers 8 bases. The CDR3 runs to 14 residues. The germline V gene encodes CDR1 SGHNT and CDR2 YYREEE (reference sequence). With 2 bases clipped from V and 4 bases from J, the junction kept 2 bases outside the gene matches. The CDR3 is CASSLSGSYNEQFF. The DNA read from the CDR3 is TGTGCCAGCAGCTTAAGCGGGAGTTACAATGAG.

At least ten counts were recorded for this clone. Read sequence stops 3 residues before the CDR3 end, and the germline J gene provides the missing end. The V and J genes are TRBV29-1 and TRBJ2-1; the D gene is possibly TRBD2 (6 bases). Germline lookup yields CDR1 SQVTM and CDR2 ANQGSEA. The CDR3 totals 18 residues. The ends were cut back, 7 bases at V and 6 bases at J, with 31 bases in the middle. CDR3 region: CSAKAGGGISISGNEQFF. The part of the CDR3 DNA that was read is TGCAGCGCCAAAGCGGGTGGCGGGATATCGATTTCTGGCAATGAG.

This clone was picked up many times. The read ends 3 residues shy of where the CDR3 ends; the end is completed using the germline J gene. V gene TRBV19 combines with J gene TRBJ2-7; no reliable D call. The CDR3 contains 11 residues. Trimming removed 4 bases at V and 4 bases at J, with 5 bases between. Looked up from germline, CDR1 is LNHDA and CDR2 is SQIVND (reference sequence). CDR3 loop: CASSTLYEQYF. The part of the CDR3 DNA that was read is TGTGCCAGTAGTACCTTATACGAG.

This clone was seen ten or more times. The read finishes 3 residues shy of the CDR3 end, and the germline J gene is used to complete it. The chain carries TRBV13 and TRBJ2-1; tentatively, D is TRBD1 (6 bases). The CDR3 runs to 14 residues. CDR1 PRHDT and CDR2 FYEKMQ come from the germline V gene (reference sequence). V was pared by 4 bases and J by 2 bases, with 9 bases between. CDR3 DNA, as far as it was read: TGTGCCAGCAGCTGGGACACACCCTACAATGAG. Translating it yields CASSWDTPYNE. The whole CDR3 protein reads CASSWDTPYNEQFF.

This clone was seen at least ten times. From the germline J gene comes the end of the CDR3, since the read stops 3 residues before it. V gene TRBV15 combines with J gene TRBJ1-5; weak D call: TRBD1 (6 bases). Trimming left V 3 bases short and J 3 bases short, with 12 bases between. The CDR3 has 15 amino acids. CDR1 is LNHNV, CDR2 YYDKDF, per germline (reference sequence). Partial CDR3 DNA: TGTGCCACCAGCAGTGGAGACAGGCCCAATCAGCCC. Translated, it gives CATSSGDRPNQP. The full CDR3 protein reads CATSSGDRPNQPQHF.

This clone was counted ten times or more. Sequencing ends 3 residues short of the CDR3 end; the germline J gene provides the rest. V and J are TRBV5-4 and TRBJ1-2; 7 bases are shared with TRBD1. The CDR3 loop spans 15 amino acids. Trimming took 2 bases from V and 2 from J; bases not matched to a gene: 6. Per the germline V gene, CDR1 is SGHNT and CDR2 is YYREEE (reference sequence). The part of the CDR3 DNA that was read is TGTGCCAGCAGCTTAAGGGGACAGCTGAACTATGGC. Its protein is CASSLRGQLNYG. The full CDR3 reads CASSLRGQLNYGYTF.

This clone has a count of ten or more. CDR3 DNA, as far as it was read: TGTGCCAGCAGCCCGACAGGGTTAGACTATGGC. As protein: CASSPTGLDYG. The complete CDR3 reads CASSPTGLDYGYTF. The rearrangement uses TRBV7-9 and TRBJ1-2; 7 nucleotides align to TRBD1. Read coverage stops 3 residues before the CDR3 terminus; the germline J gene supplies the remainder. CDR1 is SEHNR, CDR2 FQNEAQ, per germline (reference sequence). There are 14 residues in the CDR3. The V gene end was trimmed by 5 bases and the J gene end by 3 bases; junction bases not matched to a gene: 6.

This clone was counted ten times or more. The CDR3 end lies 3 residues beyond the end of the read and is filled in from the germline J gene. The chain has TRBV12-3 or TRBV12-4 and TRBJ1-2, with D perhaps matching TRBD1 (6 bases). The V end was cut by 2 bases, the J end by 6 bases, with 10 bases between. The CDR3 contains 13 residues. The covered CDR3 bases are TGTGCCAGCAGTTTAAACAGGGCGCATGGC. It translates to CASSLNRAHG. The complete CDR3 protein is CASSLNRAHGYTF.

This clone was counted ten times or more. The read terminates 3 residues before the CDR3 end, so the remaining end is supplied by the germline J gene. The rearrangement links TRBV9 to TRBJ2-1, with TRBD1 matching 12 bases. The V segment lost 3 bases and the J segment 9 bases; nucleotides outside the gene matches: 10. The CDR3 is 16 amino acids. In germline, CDR1 is SGDLS, CDR2 YYNGEE. The CDR3 bases that were read are TGTGCCAGCAGCGGAGGGGTGGGACAGGGGGCTTCTGAG. Residues: CASSGGVGQGASE. In full, the CDR3 reads CASSGGVGQGASEQFF. The full variable domain, completed using reference TRBV9 and TRBJ2-1, is DSGVTQTPKHLITATGQRVTLRCSPRSGDLSVYWYQQSLDQGLQFLIQYYNGEERAKGNILERFSAQQFPDLHSELNLSSLELGDSALYFCASSGGVGQGASEQFFGPGTRLTVL.

This clone has a count of ten or more. From the germline J gene comes the end of the CDR3, since the read stops 3 residues before it. The V gene is TRBV12-3 or TRBV12-4, the J gene TRBJ2-1; D remains ambiguous. With 7 bases removed from V and 8 bases from J, the gap between germline ends came to 12 bases. The CDR3 extends over 12 amino acids. The covered CDR3 bases are TGTGCCAGCACCACGCTTGGCCATGAG. Protein product: CASTTLGHE. The whole CDR3 protein reads CASTTLGHEQFF.